This T cell receptor (beta chain) comes out of a study of blood T cells in healthy people across ages. Study information: About one barcoded beta molecule per two T cells was captured by template switching. Notes on the study in general: Significant beta diversity loss was already apparent by age roughly 40, declining roughly linearly.

Worth noting for this clonotype: Its antigen remains unknown.

Using a J-beta primer mix together with a sample-barcoded 5' primer, a second PCR was run for roughly 7 to 11 cycles. Each cDNA was tagged by a template-switch adaptor containing 12 random nucleotides. TCRdb called the 5' RACE reads again in MiXCR, with one record for every CDR3 protein. The table records 600,000 to 800,000 distinct CDR3 sequences, approximately 52% of them present only once. Researchers report isolating at least 7 million PBMCs per sample. V was cut by 5 bases and J by 0 bases, with 10 bases left in between. The CDR3 runs to 14 residues. CDR1 and CDR2 from the germline V gene are DFQATT and SNEGSKA (reference sequence).

The origin of this receptor is an elderly woman in good health. The V and J genes are TRBV20-1 and TRBJ2-2; D gene unclear. What was sequenced was blood. The CDR3 here is CSAQSVSNTGELFF. CDR3 nucleotide sequence: TGCAGTGCTCAATCTGTCTCGAACACCGGGGAGCTGTTTTTT.